The 4 T cell receptor beta chains below were found in one sample sequenced in a study of a mutant IDH1 vaccine in newly diagnosed glioma. The antigens these receptors bind are not known. Method: immunoSEQ multiplex PCR; TCRdb's copy keeps in-frame clones and lacks some. The table has about 56,000 clones, roughly four fifths seen once. Time point given: week 47, end of study. In the vaccine, a single dose held 300 ug of the mutant IDH1 20-mer peptide, along with topical imiquimod. The sample was PBMCs, taken from a glioma patient whose treatment included an IDH1 peptide vaccine. The origin of the receptors is a woman aged 50 to 60 with glioma.

The chain has TRBV9 and TRBJ1-3; D is unclear. Germline V gene data show CDR1 as SGDLS and CDR2 as YYNGEE. The V end was cut by 1 base, the J end by 0 bases, with 8 bases between. This CDR3 has 15 residues. In nucleotides, the CDR3 is TGTGCCAGCAGCGTATCTAGAAGCTCTGGAAACACCATATATTTT. Its protein product is CASSVSRSSGNTIYF. Supplemented by reference TRBV9 and TRBJ1-3, the full variable domain reads DSGVTQTPKHLITATGQRVTLRCSPRSGDLSVYWYQQSLDQGLQFLIQYYNGEERAKGNILERFSAQQFPDLHSELNLSSLELGDSALYFCASSVSRSSGNTIYFGEGSWLTVV.

The rearrangement joins TRBV5-1 to TRBJ2-5, with a weak D call TRBD2 (6 bases). From germline, CDR1 is SGHRS and CDR2 YFSETQ. V shed 3 bases and J shed 2 bases, with 11 bases lying between them. The CDR3 consists of 14 residues. CDR3 loop: CASSYAGTQETQYF. The CDR3 coding sequence is TGCGCCAGCAGCTACGCCGGGACTCAAGAGACCCAGTACTTC.

The rearrangement links TRBV6-5 to TRBJ1-2; no firm D call. CDR3 length equals 11 residues. V lost 7 bases, J lost 7 bases, and 10 bases lay in between. The germline CDR1 and CDR2 sequences are MNHEY and SVGAGI. CDR3 nucleotides: TGTGCCAGCAAAGGTCCTGGTGGCTACACCTTC. Encoded protein: CASKGPGGYTF.

The rearrangement joins TRBV30 to TRBJ1-5, with a weak D call TRBD1 (5 bases). CDR1 and CDR2 from the germline V gene are GTSNPN and SVGIG (reference sequence). The V and J ends lost 2 bases and 4 bases respectively, with 9 bases between them. This CDR3 has 13 amino acids. CDR3 DNA sequence: TGTGCCTGGAGTTTGGGGGGAAATCAGCCCCAGCATTTT. This encodes CAWSLGGNQPQHF.